This passage covers 16 T cell receptor beta chains from one sample sequenced in a study of blood T cell repertoires in COVID-19. Clones were read by immunoSEQ multiplex PCR, and TCRdb kept only the in-frame ones, dropping some. The profile shows about 220,000 clones, 70% to 90% of them singletons. Material for sequencing was peripheral blood. All receptors come from a human donor in a cohort sampled during active COVID-19.

The chain couples TRBV20-1 to TRBJ1-1, with D tentatively TRBD1 (6 bases). Deletions cut 3 bases from V and 6 bases from J, with 17 bases between. Per the germline V gene, CDR1 is DFQATT and CDR2 is SNEGSKA (reference sequence). The CDR3 loop spans 14 amino acids. The CDR3 protein is CSASSYLGAAEAFF. The CDR3 bases are TGCAGTGCTAGTAGTTACTTGGGGGCGGCTGAAGCTTTCTTT.

The chain joins TRBV4-2 to TRBJ2-2, with TRBD1 identical over 7 bases. V dropped 2 bases and J dropped 1; count of bases not matched to a gene: 4. Germline V gene data show CDR1 as LGHNA and CDR2 as YNFKEQ. The CDR3 sequence is 16 residues long. The CDR3 is CASSQSYRGNTGELFF. As DNA, the CDR3 is TGTGCCAGCAGCCAAAGCTACAGGGGGAACACCGGGGAGCTGTTTTTT.

V and J are TRBV11-2 and TRBJ1-2, with D perhaps matching TRBD1 (6 bases). From germline, CDR1 is SGHAT and CDR2 FQNNGV. Trimming pared 6 bases from V and 9 bases from J, leaving 14 bases between. The CDR3 contains 12 residues. The CDR3 protein is CASSENRVSYTF. The CDR3 nucleotides are TGTGCCAGCAGTGAAAACAGGGTGAGCTACACCTTC.

The rearrangement links TRBV6-5 to TRBJ1-3, with D unresolved. CDR1 is MNHEY, CDR2 SVGAGI, per germline. CDR3 length: 14 amino acids. Between the trimmed V and J ends, which lost 6 bases and 0 bases, there was a span of 9 bases. CDR3 coding DNA: TGTGCCAGCAGCGGCGGATTCTCTGGAAACACCATATATTTT. Amino acid sequence: CASSGGFSGNTIYF.

CDR3 nucleotide sequence: TGTGCCAGTAGTATAGGGGACAGGGCGGAGCAGTACTTC. Its translation: CASSIGDRAEQYF. The rearrangement joins TRBV19 to TRBJ2-7; 9 bases align to TRBD1. The CDR3 runs to 13 residues. Germline values: CDR1 LNHDA, CDR2 SQIVND (reference sequence). V dropped 1 base and J dropped 7; count of bases not matched to a gene: 2.

The chain couples TRBV7-9 to TRBJ1-2, with TRBD1 as a possible D gene (6 bases). V shed 5 bases and J shed 7 bases, with 11 bases lying between them. CDR1 SEHNR and CDR2 FQNEAQ come from the germline V gene (reference sequence). The CDR3 contains 12 residues. The CDR3 here is CASSPTGGGYTF. In DNA form, the CDR3 reads TGTGCCAGCAGCCCGACAGGAGGTGGCTACACCTTC.

Only one count was recorded for this clone. The chain carries TRBV6-5 and TRBJ2-7; D is perhaps TRBD2 (6 bases). From germline, CDR1 is MNHEY and CDR2 SVGAGI. V shed 6 bases and J shed 2 bases, with 14 bases lying between them. This CDR3 spans 14 amino acids. CDR3 in DNA: TGTGCCAGCAGCCGGGGAGGATTTGCCTACGAGCAGTACTTC. The encoded protein is CASSRGGFAYEQYF.

A single count supports this clone. The chain recombines TRBV5-8 with TRBJ2-5; 7 bases match TRBD1. This CDR3 spans 14 amino acids. J gave up 2 bases and V 3 bases, and 4 bases lay outside the gene matches. Per germline, CDR1 SGHTS and CDR2 YDEGEE. This CDR3 reads CASSWYRGQETQYF. The CDR3 DNA is TGTGCCAGCAGCTGGTACAGGGGACAAGAGACCCAGTACTTC. The full variable domain, in which reference TRBV5-8 and TRBJ2-5 provide the parts outside the CDR3, is EAGVTQSPTHLIKTRGQQATLRCSPISGHTSVYWYQQALGLGLQFLLWYDEGEERNRGNFPPRFSGRQFPNYSSELNVNALELEDSALYLCASSWYRGQETQYFGPGTRLLVL.

The chain carries TRBV12-3 or TRBV12-4 and TRBJ2-7; TRBD2 is a possible D gene (5 bases). The germline V and J ends were trimmed by 6 bases and 4 bases, with 13 bases remaining between them. The CDR3 has 13 residues. In DNA form, the CDR3 reads TGTGCCAGCAGCCCAACCCTAGCTTACGAGCAGTACTTC. This encodes CASSPTLAYEQYF.

This CDR3 is CASSLDPGDEQYF. The CDR3 DNA reads TGTGCCAGCAGCTTAGATCCAGGGGACGAGCAGTACTTC. The rearrangement joins TRBV7-2 to TRBJ2-7; possibly TRBD1 for D (6 bases). V lost 1 base and J 5 bases, leaving 9 bases between the germline ends. Germline V CDR1 and CDR2: SGHTA, FQGNSA. The CDR3 covers 13 residues.

This rearrangement joins TRBV3-1 (or the pseudogene TRBV3-2) to TRBJ2-7; TRBD1 is a possible D gene (5 bases). This CDR3 has 15 residues. Germline values: CDR1 LGHDT, CDR2 YNNKEL (reference sequence). V was trimmed by 0 bases and J by 2 bases, leaving 11 bases between them. The CDR3 DNA reads TGTGCCAGCAGCCAAGATATTAGACAGACCTACGAGCAGTACTTC. Its translation is CASSQDIRQTYEQYF.

The chain uses TRBV18 and TRBJ2-2; 7 bases match TRBD1. CDR3 length equals 16 residues. V shed 0 bases, J shed 1 base, and the junction held 2 bases outside the gene matches. Germline CDR1 KGHSH, CDR2 LQKENI. CDR3 DNA sequence: TGTGCCAGCTCACCACCCGGGACAGTGAACACCGGGGAGCTGTTTTTT. It encodes CASSPPGTVNTGELFF.

Many counts were recorded for this clone. J is TRBJ1-2 and V is TRBV7-9; 7 bases map to TRBD1. Per the germline V gene, CDR1 is SEHNR and CDR2 is FQNEAQ (reference sequence). This CDR3 has 13 residues. Losses at the gene ends were 1 base for V and 6 bases for J; bases not matched to a gene: 2. The CDR3 spells CASSLGQGDGYTF. CDR3 DNA: TGTGCCAGCAGCTTAGGACAGGGTGATGGCTACACCTTC.

This rearrangement joins TRBV13 to TRBJ1-1; TRBD1 is a possible D gene (6 bases). Germline lookup yields CDR1 PRHDT and CDR2 FYEKMQ (reference sequence). CDR3 length: 18 residues. Trimming took 4 bases from V and 4 from J, leaving 25 bases between them. The CDR3 is CASSSRGAAIGGATEAFF. In DNA form, the CDR3 reads TGTGCCAGCAGCTCGCGAGGGGCCGCAATAGGGGGGGCCACTGAAGCTTTCTTT. The full variable domain, in which reference TRBV13 and TRBJ1-1 provide the parts outside the CDR3, is AAGVIQSPRHLIKEKRETATLKCYPIPRHDTVYWYQQGPGQDPQFLISFYEKMQSDKGSIPDRFSAQQFSDYHSELNMSSLELGDSALYFCASSSRGAAIGGATEAFFGQGTRLTVV.

The V gene is TRBV7-8, the J gene TRBJ2-7, with a possible D match to TRBD2 (6 bases). This CDR3 spans 16 amino acids. V was cut by 4 bases and J by 2 bases, with 18 bases left in between. Germline V gene sequence: CDR1 SGHVS, CDR2 FQNEAQ. The CDR3 bases are TGTGCCAGCAGCTCAAGCGGCGGTGGCGGGACCTACGAGCAGTACTTC. This codes for CASSSSGGGGTYEQYF.

This chain joins TRBV28 and TRBJ1-6; unclear D gene. The germline V and J ends were trimmed by 3 bases and 7 bases, with 4 bases remaining between them. The CDR3 is 12 residues long. Germline CDR1 reads MDHEN; CDR2 reads SYDVKM. This chain's CDR3 is CASSFGNSPLHF. The CDR3 DNA reads TGTGCCAGCAGTTTTGGCAATTCACCCCTCCACTTT.